This TCR beta chain was captured by sequencing in a study of T cell responses to AZD1222 COVID-19 vaccine. This clone was seen a few times. Trimming took off 2 bases at V and 7 bases at J, with 9 bases between the two ends. The germline CDR1 and CDR2 sequences are MNHEY and SVGEGT. The CDR3 has 13 amino acids. Sequencing used immunoSEQ multiplex PCR; TCRdb keeps in-frame clones, though not all of them. The data show 250,000 to 300,000 clones, 94% seen once. This receptor was obtained from an adult who received the AZD1222 COVID-19 vaccine. Source: peripheral blood, taken 28 days after the second AZD1222 dose. This chain connects TRBV6-2 or TRBV6-3 to TRBJ1-5; D not resolved. The chain's CDR3 is CASSYGEAQPQHF. The CDR3 bases are TGTGCCAGCAGTTACGGGGAGGCACAGCCCCAGCATTTT.